A selection of T cell receptor beta chains follows, all from one sample in a study of a mutant IDH1 vaccine in newly diagnosed glioma. No antigen is known for these receptors. Sequencing used immunoSEQ multiplex PCR; TCRdb keeps in-frame clones, though not all of them. Of about 56,000 clones in the sample, 60% to 80% were seen once. The sample was PBMCs, taken from a glioma patient whose treatment included an IDH1 peptide vaccine. These receptors originate from a man aged 50 or older with glioma. Both conserved end residues are part of each CDR3. A D gene is named only where the DNA matches it firmly. Part of the rows lack a size; the others show once, few, many or a class for expanded clones.

j_call d_call clone_size v_call cdr3_aa cdr3_nt
TRBJ1-1 . . TRBV30 CAWSDRPNTEAFF TGTGCCTGGAGCGACAGGCCGAACACTGAAGCTTTCTTT
TRBJ2-3 TRBD2 . TRBV25-1 CASKSGGDITDTQYF TGTGCCAGCAAATCCGGGGGGGATATCACAGATACGCAGTATTTT
TRBJ2-1 TRBD2 . TRBV4-2 CASSQDLTSGGANEQFF TGTGCCAGCAGCCAAGATTTAACTAGCGGGGGGGCAAATGAGCAGTTCTTC
TRBJ1-1 TRBD1 . TRBV7-2 CASSVGQGLSTEAFF TGTGCCAGCAGCGTGGGACAGGGGTTATCGACTGAAGCTTTCTTT
TRBJ2-7 TRBD1 . TRBV6-5 CASSYEDRGLYEQYF TGTGCCAGCAGTTACGAGGACAGGGGGCTTTACGAGCAGTACTTC
TRBJ2-7 . . TRBV5-1 CASSPWGPPNDEQYF TGCGCCAGCAGCCCCTGGGGGCCGCCGAACGACGAGCAGTACTTC
TRBJ2-7 TRBD1 . TRBV9 CASSGTGNPEQYF TGTGCCAGCAGCGGGACAGGGAATCCCGAGCAGTACTTC
TRBJ2-7 . . TRBV5-4 CASSWALGEQYF TGTGCCAGCAGCTGGGCCCTCGGCGAGCAGTACTTC
TRBJ2-1 TRBD1 . TRBV29-1 CSVEPEGTVSYNEQFF TGCAGCGTTGAGCCCGAGGGGACAGTGTCCTACAATGAGCAGTTCTTC
TRBJ2-2 . . TRBV30 CARRGRADTGELFF TGTGCCCGGCGGGGCAGGGCGGACACCGGGGAGCTGTTTTTT
TRBJ2-7 . . TRBV5-1 CASRKGQGGVYEQYF TGCGCCAGCAGAAAAGGACAGGGAGGGGTCTACGAGCAGTACTTC
TRBJ1-1 TRBD1 . TRBV6-1 CASSAAGTGGWHTEAFF TGTGCCAGCAGTGCTGCCGGGACAGGGGGCTGGCACACTGAAGCTTTCTTT
TRBJ2-7 . . TRBV6-5 CASSYSRGPYEQYF TGTGCCAGCAGTTACTCGAGAGGGCCCTACGAGCAGTACTTC
TRBJ1-2 . few TRBV25-1 CASSELRTDYGYTF TGTGCCAGCAGTGAATTGAGGACGGACTATGGCTACACCTTC
TRBJ2-2 TRBD2 . TRBV4-2 CASSPGLAGNTGELFF TGTGCCAGCAGCCCTGGACTAGCGGGGAACACCGGGGAGCTGTTTTTT
TRBJ2-1 TRBD1 . TRBV2 CASSRDRDNEQFF TGTGCCAGCAGCCGGGACAGAGACAATGAGCAGTTCTTC
TRBJ2-2 . . TRBV30 CAWSVKHTGELFF TGTGCCTGGAGTGTAAAGCACACCGGGGAGCTGTTTTTT
TRBJ1-1 TRBD1 . TRBV18 CASSPGAGGTEAFF TGTGCCAGCTCTCCTGGAGCAGGGGGCACTGAAGCTTTCTTT
TRBJ2-7 . . TRBV5-1 CASSLEASTSYEQYF TGCGCCAGCAGCTTGGAAGCTAGCACCTCCTACGAGCAGTACTTC
TRBJ2-2 . . TRBV9 CASSPGRHTGELFF TGTGCCAGCAGCCCCGGACGGCACACCGGGGAGCTGTTTTTT
TRBJ2-7 TRBD2 . TRBV11-3 CASSRLAESEQYF TGTGCCAGCAGCAGACTAGCGGAATCCGAGCAGTACTTC
TRBJ2-2 TRBD1 once TRBV7-8 CASSVYRGRTGELFF TGTGCCAGCAGCGTGTACAGGGGAAGGACCGGGGAGCTGTTTTTT
TRBJ1-1 . . TRBV10-3 CASALGSENTEAFF TGTGCCAGCGCGCTCGGGTCTGAGAACACTGAAGCTTTCTTT
TRBJ2-7 . . TRBV30 CAWSVRGLLSEQYF TGTGCCTGGAGTGTAAGAGGTCTTTTGAGCGAGCAGTACTTC
TRBJ1-2 TRBD1 . TRBV9 CASSPGTGATYGGYTF TGTGCCAGCAGCCCTGGGACAGGGGCTACCTACGGGGGCTACACCTTC
TRBJ2-3 TRBD2 few TRBV4-3 CASSQDLAGDFSDTQYF TGCGCCAGCAGCCAAGATTTGGCGGGGGACTTTTCGGATACGCAGTATTTT
TRBJ2-2 . . TRBV2 CASWGDAANTGELFF TGTGCCAGCTGGGGGGATGCAGCGAACACCGGGGAGCTGTTTTTT
TRBJ2-5 . . TRBV30 CAWSQGLQETQYF TGTGCCTGGAGCCAAGGGCTCCAAGAGACCCAGTACTTC
TRBJ2-3 TRBD1 . TRBV9 CASNLPGQGTDTQYF TGTGCCAGCAATCTACCGGGACAGGGCACAGATACGCAGTATTTT
TRBJ1-1 . once TRBV9 CASSVAGGVGTEAFF TGTGCCAGCAGCGTAGCTGGGGGGGTAGGGACTGAAGCTTTCTTT